These 13 T cell receptor beta chains came from one sample sequenced in a study of OX40 agonist ivuxolimab in advanced cancers. The assay was immunoSEQ multiplex PCR, and TCRdb's table has in-frame clones only and misses some. The sample includes approximately 82,000 clones, roughly 90% of them seen just once. The sequencing used CD4+ or CD8+ T cells sorted from blood, collected in a trial of the OX40 agonist ivuxolimab. The source of these receptors is an adult with an advanced solid tumor such as melanoma, head and neck, liver or kidney cancer.

The CDR3 region has the DNA TGTGCCAGCAGCGGGGGGACAGGCCCCACTAGCGGGAGAAGGGAGACCCAGTACTTC. Translated, it gives CASSGGTGPTSGRRETQYF. V gene TRBV9 combines with J gene TRBJ2-5, with 11 bases fitting TRBD2. The CDR3 extends over 19 amino acids. With V trimmed by 3 bases and J by 5 bases, 18 bases remained unmatched. CDR1 and CDR2 from the germline V gene are SGDLS and YYNGEE. The variable domain in full, completed from reference TRBV9 and TRBJ2-5, reads DSGVTQTPKHLITATGQRVTLRCSPRSGDLSVYWYQQSLDQGLQFLIQYYNGEERAKGNILERFSAQQFPDLHSELNLSSLELGDSALYFCASSGGTGPTSGRRETQYFGPGTRLLVL.

The chain couples TRBV4-1 to TRBJ1-1; D is unclear. Trimming took 1 base from V and 0 from J, leaving 24 bases between them. Germline V lookup: CDR1 MGHRA, CDR2 YSYEKL. This CDR3 is built from 20 residues. The CDR3 nucleotides read TGCGCCAGCAGCCAAGTCTCTTCTCTACACCGAACCACCCTGAACACTGAAGCTTTCTTT. Translating gives CASSQVSSLHRTTLNTEAFF.

The rearrangement links TRBV28 to TRBJ2-1; maybe TRBD1 (6 bases). CDR1 and CDR2 from the germline V gene are MDHEN and SYDVKM. The ends were cut back, 4 bases at V and 0 bases at J, with 13 bases in the middle. The CDR3 sequence is 16 residues long. The CDR3 coding sequence is TGTGCCAGCAGTTCTCCAGGGGCACCCTCCTACAATGAGCAGTTCTTC. Amino acids: CASSSPGAPSYNEQFF.

The chain has TRBV4-1 and TRBJ2-7, with TRBD1 as a possible D gene (6 bases). The CDR3 extends over 17 amino acids. From germline, CDR1 is MGHRA and CDR2 YSYEKL. V gave up 0 bases and J gave up 3 bases, with 18 bases separating them. The CDR3 reads CASSQDTGSRVYYEQYF. CDR3 bases: TGCGCCAGCAGCCAAGATACAGGGTCCAGAGTATACTACGAGCAGTACTTC.

The genes are TRBV10-3 and TRBJ2-5; the match to TRBD1 covers 10 bases. Unmatched junction bases numbered 5, after V lost 6 bases and J lost 1 base. The CDR3 loop spans 15 amino acids. In germline, CDR1 is ENHRY, CDR2 SYGVKD. CDR3 sequence reads: CAIRTGGAPQETQYF. The CDR3 DNA reads as TGTGCCATCAGGACAGGGGGCGCCCCCCAAGAGACCCAGTACTTC.

The rearrangement joins TRBV2 to TRBJ2-5, with 8 bases identical to TRBD2. Germline V gene lookup returns CDR1 SNHLY and CDR2 FYNNEI. The CDR3 spans 13 residues. V lost 9 bases and J lost 4; bases outside the gene matches: 7. This CDR3 is CASAGLARETQYF. For the CDR3, the DNA is TGTGCCAGTGCTGGACTAGCCCGAGAGACCCAGTACTTC.

This chain uses TRBV21-1 with TRBJ1-1; the table assigns TRBD1, which was not confirmed against the DNA. TRBV21-1 is classified as a pseudogene. The CDR3 is 23 residues long. The CDR3 spells CASSKGGDRGRCVRARGNTEAFF. The CDR3 nucleotides read TGTGCCAGCAGCAAAGGCGGGGACAGGGGGCGATGTGTACGGGCGAGGGGGAACACTGAAGCTTTCTTT.

This sequence joins TRBV2 and TRBJ2-3, with D unresolved. Per the germline V gene, CDR1 is SNHLY and CDR2 is FYNNEI. V was cut by 6 bases and J by 2 bases, with 12 bases left in between. The CDR3 contains 14 residues. This CDR3 reads CASSATMNTDTQYF. In nucleotides, the CDR3 is TGTGCCAGCAGCGCGACAATGAACACAGATACGCAGTATTTT.

This chain uses TRBV6-5 with TRBJ1-1; a possible D gene is TRBD1 (6 bases). The CDR3 has 15 amino acids. Germline CDR1 is MNHEY and CDR2 is SVGAGI. The V gene lost 0 bases and the J gene lost 1 base, with 9 bases spanning the gap. Written as DNA, the CDR3 is TGTGCCAGCAGTTACTCACCCAGGGGGAACACTGAAGCTTTCTTT. Its protein is CASSYSPRGNTEAFF.

V is TRBV27 and J is TRBJ1-1; 9 bases are shared with TRBD1. This CDR3 is built from 14 residues. Germline V gene lookup returns CDR1 MNHEY and CDR2 SMNVEV (reference sequence). J was trimmed by 8 bases and V by 1 base; bases with no gene match: 5. Written as DNA, the CDR3 is TGTGCCAGCAGTTTATGGGCCGGGACAGGGGAAGCTTTCTTT. Translated, it gives CASSLWAGTGEAFF.

V gene TRBV5-5 combines with J gene TRBJ2-2, with a possible D match to TRBD1 (5 bases). CDR1 SGHKS and CDR2 YYEKEE come from the germline V gene (reference sequence). The CDR3 runs to 14 residues. Trimming shortened V by 1 base and J by 8 bases, and 12 bases separated the two germline ends. CDR3 in amino acids: CASSLMQGVGELFF. The CDR3 region has the DNA TGTGCCAGCAGCTTGATGCAGGGCGTGGGGGAGCTGTTTTTT.

The chain is built from TRBV5-1 and TRBJ1-2, with D possibly matching TRBD1 (5 bases). In germline, CDR1 is SGHRS, CDR2 YFSETQ. Trimming removed 4 bases from V and 7 bases from J, with 17 bases in between. The CDR3 has 14 residues. The CDR3 reads CASSPGAESSGYTF. The DNA for the CDR3 is TGCGCCAGCAGCCCCGGGGCGGAATCGAGTGGCTACACCTTC.

CDR3 sequence (DNA): TGTGCCAGCTCACCGGAACAGGCCAATCAGCCCCAGCATTTT. It is translated as CASSPEQANQPQHF. This sequence joins TRBV18 and TRBJ1-5; D is possibly TRBD1 (5 bases). The CDR3 runs to 14 residues. The V end lost 3 bases, the J end lost 3 bases, and 9 bases lay between the germline ends. Germline CDR1 is KGHSH and CDR2 is LQKENI.